This TCR beta chain was retrieved from a study of control samples from healthy donors and cancer patients. Clones were sequenced by immunoSEQ multiplex PCR, and TCRdb holds only the in-frame ones, with some missing. The table lists about 120,000 clones, about 90% of them singletons. Trimming shortened V by 0 bases and J by 6 bases, and 12 bases separated the two germline ends. The CDR3 consists of 15 residues. The germline CDR1 and CDR2 sequences are LGHNA and YNFKEQ. This rearrangement joins TRBV4-2 to TRBJ2-1, with a weak D call TRBD1 (5 bases). Input material: blood. The sequence was obtained from a man in his forties or fifties in good health. CDR3 in amino acids: CASSQDLGRANEQFF. The CDR3 DNA reads TGTGCCAGCAGCCAAGATTTAGGCAGGGCCAATGAGCAGTTCTTC.